These 3 T cell receptor beta chains came from one sample sequenced in a study of T cell changes during pregnancy in multiple sclerosis. Profiled with immunoSEQ multiplex PCR; TCRdb holds only in-frame clones, not every one. The sample lists some 40,000 clones; 92% were seen once. Material: CD4+ T cells from peripheral blood mononuclear cells, obtained in the third trimester of pregnancy. These receptors originate from a female donor with multiple sclerosis, enrolled in a pregnancy study.

This sequence joins TRBV18 and TRBJ1-4; 7 positions agree with TRBD1. Looked up from germline, CDR1 is KGHSH and CDR2 is LQKENI. The V gene end was trimmed by 1 base and the J gene end by 3 bases; junction bases not matched to a gene: 5. The CDR3 has 16 residues. CDR3: CASSPQGGPSNEKLFF. The CDR3 DNA sequence: TGTGCCAGCTCACCACAAGGGGGCCCCTCTAATGAAAAACTGTTTTTT.

The V and J genes are TRBV7-9 and TRBJ2-1; TRBD2 matches at 15 bases. The CDR3 extends over 17 amino acids. The germline gives CDR1 SEHNR, CDR2 FQNEAQ (reference sequence). The trim removed 5 bases at V and 1 base at J, leaving 3 bases unmatched. The CDR3 reads CASSPGTSGRSYNEQFF. CDR3 DNA sequence: TGTGCCAGCAGCCCAGGGACTAGCGGGAGGTCCTACAATGAGCAGTTCTTC.

The rearrangement links TRBV18 to TRBJ1-5; unclear D gene. V gave up 8 bases and J gave up 0 bases, with 11 bases separating them. The germline V gene encodes CDR1 KGHSH and CDR2 LQKENI. The CDR3 is made up of 14 amino acids. DNA for the CDR3: TGTGCCAGCGCCCCGCTAGATAGCAATCAGCCCCAGCATTTT. Its translation: CASAPLDSNQPQHF. Based on the CDR3 plus reference TRBV18 and TRBJ1-5, the full variable domain is NAGVMQNPRHLVRRRGQEARLRCSPMKGHSHVYWYRQLPEEGLKFMVYLQKENIIDESGMPKERFSAEFPKEGPSILRIQQVVRGDSAAYFCASAPLDSNQPQHFGDGTRLSIL.